Following are 25 T cell receptor beta chains from one sample sequenced in a study of technical replicates of blood from several donors. TCRdb's copy holds only in-frame clones and misses some; the assay was immunoSEQ multiplex PCR. The sample carries about 75,000 clones, approximately 97% recorded once. Sequenced input: T cells isolated from PBMCs. The receptors shown here come from a human donor in good health.

V usage is TRBV6-1 and J usage is TRBJ1-5; D unclear. Germline CDR1 reads MNHNS; CDR2 reads SASEGT. CDR3 size: 16 residues. With 2 bases removed from V and 0 bases from J, the gap between germline ends came to 11 bases. CDR3 nucleotide sequence: TGTGCCAGCAGTGAAACCGTCCGCTATAGCAATCAGCCCCAGCATTTT. Translation: CASSETVRYSNQPQHF.

This chain connects TRBV25-1 to TRBJ2-2; D gene ambiguous. This CDR3 has 12 amino acids. V was clipped by 5 bases and J by 6 bases, with 7 bases between them. In germline, CDR1 is MGHDK, CDR2 SYGVNS. CDR3 nucleotide sequence: TGTGCCAGCAGTCTCGTAGCCGGGGAGCTGTTTTTT. This sequence encodes CASSLVAGELFF.

The chain combines TRBV7-9 with TRBJ2-5, with D perhaps TRBD1 (6 bases). The CDR3 length is 13 residues. Per the germline V gene, CDR1 is SEHNR and CDR2 is FQNEAQ (reference sequence). V lost 5 bases, J lost 5 bases, and 12 bases lay in between. CDR3 protein: CASSATGFETQYF. The CDR3 coding sequence is TGTGCCAGCAGCGCCACAGGGTTTGAGACCCAGTACTTC. Full variable domain (outside the CDR3, taken from reference TRBV7-9 and TRBJ2-5): DTGVSQNPRHKITKRGQNVTFRCDPISEHNRLYWYRQTLGQGPEFLTYFQNEAQLEKSRLLSDRFSAERPKGSFSTLEIQRTEQGDSAMYLCASSATGFETQYFGPGTRLLVL.

This chain links TRBV5-1 with TRBJ1-1; no definite D call. There are 13 residues in the CDR3. In germline, CDR1 is SGHRS, CDR2 YFSETQ. Trimming pared 6 bases from V and 11 bases from J, leaving 20 bases between. CDR3: CASKIPEGRGAFF. The DNA of the CDR3 is TGCGCCAGCAAAATCCCGGAAGGGCGCGGGGCTTTCTTT.

This chain uses TRBV30 with TRBJ1-5; D is uncertain. The germline V and J ends were trimmed by 1 base and 5 bases, with 9 bases remaining between them. The germline gives CDR1 GTSNPN, CDR2 SVGIG (reference sequence). This CDR3 region has 13 residues. The CDR3 region has the DNA TGTGCCTGGAGTGAGTCCGCAGATCAGCCCCAGCATTTT. This gives the protein CAWSESADQPQHF.

The chain links TRBV5-4 to TRBJ1-2; TRBD1 agrees at 9 bases. The V and J ends lost 4 bases and 0 bases, in that order; junction bases with no gene match: 10. The CDR3 sequence is 17 residues long. From germline, CDR1 is SGHNT and CDR2 YYREEE (reference sequence). CDR3 protein: CASSPLGQGPANYGYTF. CDR3 in DNA: TGTGCCAGCAGCCCGCTGGGACAGGGCCCGGCTAACTATGGCTACACCTTC.

The CDR3 is CASSLAGAADTQYF. As DNA, the CDR3 is TGTGCCAGCAGCTTAGCAGGGGCGGCAGATACGCAGTATTTT. The chain carries TRBV7-2 and TRBJ2-3, with D possibly being TRBD1 (5 bases). The CDR3 length is 14 residues. Germline V gene sequence: CDR1 SGHTA, CDR2 FQGNSA. V lost 0 bases, J lost 4 bases, and 8 bases lay in between.

The chain combines TRBV20-1 with TRBJ1-2, with D maybe TRBD1 (6 bases). Trimming stripped 6 bases from V and 5 bases from J, with 10 bases between. There are 11 residues in the CDR3. The germline V gene encodes CDR1 DFQATT and CDR2 SNEGSKA (reference sequence). The CDR3 is CSAPTGYGYTF. In DNA, the CDR3 is TGCAGTGCGCCTACAGGGTATGGCTACACCTTC.

The chain has TRBV28 and TRBJ1-2, with a tentative D call TRBD1 (6 bases). This CDR3 is 11 amino acids long. Germline V gene sequence: CDR1 MDHEN, CDR2 SYDVKM. Trimming removed 10 bases at V and 7 bases at J, with 13 bases between. The DNA of the CDR3 is TGTGCCATCTCCAGGGGCTCTGGCTACACCTTC. The encoded protein is CAISRGSGYTF.

The sample holds one count of this clone. The chain couples TRBV10-3 to TRBJ1-4, with 7 bases lining up with TRBD1. Germline-derived CDR1 and CDR2 are ENHRY and SYGVKD. This CDR3 has 14 amino acids. J gave up 3 bases and V 5 bases, and 3 bases lay outside the gene matches. Here the CDR3 reads CAISPTGANEKLFF. The CDR3 bases are TGTGCCATCAGTCCCACAGGGGCTAATGAAAAACTGTTTTTT.

This CDR3 reads CAISESKTGLDQPQHF. CDR3 sequence (DNA): TGTGCCATCAGTGAGTCCAAAACAGGGTTGGATCAGCCCCAGCATTTT. The chain combines TRBV10-3 with TRBJ1-5; tentative D call: TRBD1 (6 bases). CDR1 is ENHRY, CDR2 SYGVKD, per germline. This CDR3 is 16 amino acids long. The V and J ends lost 0 bases and 5 bases respectively, with 14 bases between them.

The chain is built from TRBV6-5 and TRBJ2-7, with D possibly being TRBD2 (5 bases). With 5 bases removed from V and 3 bases from J, the gap between germline ends came to 8 bases. Germline-derived CDR1 and CDR2 are MNHEY and SVGAGI. The CDR3 has 12 residues. This CDR3 is CASSPSGYEQYF. CDR3 nucleotide sequence: TGTGCCAGCAGTCCCAGCGGCTACGAGCAGTACTTC.

The chain joins TRBV21-1 to TRBJ2-7; the listed D gene, TRBD2, was not tested against the DNA. TRBV21-1 is recorded as a pseudogene. The CDR3 contains 14 residues. DNA of the CDR3: TGTGCCAGCAGCAAAGGAGGACTAGCCCACGAGCAGTACTTC. Its translation is CASSKGGLAHEQYF.

This rearrangement joins TRBV15 to TRBJ2-7, with 8 bases fitting TRBD1. This CDR3 is built from 15 residues. CDR1 is LNHNV and CDR2 is YYDKDF in the germline V gene (reference sequence). The trim removed 2 bases at V and 5 bases at J, leaving 8 bases unmatched. The CDR3 coding sequence is TGTGCCACCAGCAGACGGAGACAGGGGCCCAACGAGCAGTACTTC. It yields the protein CATSRRRQGPNEQYF.

This clone was recorded only once. The V call is TRBV5-6, the J call TRBJ2-7, with 9 bases identical to TRBD2. J gave up 3 bases and V 4 bases, and 8 bases lay outside the gene matches. The germline V gene has CDR1 SGHDT and CDR2 YYEEEE. This CDR3 has 15 amino acids. This CDR3 is CASSPRLAEGYEQYF. CDR3 bases: TGTGCCAGCAGCCCGCGACTAGCGGAAGGCTACGAGCAGTACTTC.

The chain links TRBV5-4 to TRBJ2-2; a weak D match, TRBD1 (5 bases). CDR1 and CDR2 (germline): SGHNT, YYREEE (reference sequence). The CDR3 is 15 amino acids. Trimming removed 3 bases from V and 3 bases from J, with 12 bases in between. The CDR3 protein is CASSSHLGDTGELFF. Here the CDR3 DNA reads TGTGCCAGCAGCTCGCACCTAGGGGACACCGGGGAGCTGTTTTTT. The full variable domain, with the rest looked up from reference TRBV5-4 and TRBJ2-2, is ETGVTQSPTHLIKTRGQQVTLRCSSQSGHNTVSWYQQALGQGPQFIFQYYREEENGRGNFPPRFSGLQFPNYSSELNVNALELDDSALYLCASSSHLGDTGELFFGEGSRLTVL.

This chain uses TRBV11-3 with TRBJ2-7; the match to TRBD1 covers 8 bases. J gave up 2 bases and V 5 bases, and 8 bases lay outside the gene matches. This CDR3 contains 15 residues. Germline CDR1 is SGHNT and CDR2 is YENEEA. The CDR3 DNA reads TGTGCCAGCAGCCCCAGACAGGGGAGAACCTACGAGCAGTACTTC. It encodes CASSPRQGRTYEQYF.

The rearrangement links TRBV4-1 to TRBJ2-4; 7 bases map to TRBD1. Germline values: CDR1 MGHRA, CDR2 YSYEKL. V shed 1 base and J 10 bases; nucleotides not matched to a gene: 13. The CDR3 is 16 amino acids. CDR3 nucleotide sequence: TGCGCCAGCAGCCAAGCGGCAGGGGGAGTCGTTTATATTCAGTACTTC. It encodes CASSQAAGGVVYIQYF.

The genes are TRBV27 and TRBJ2-7; D possibly corresponds to TRBD2 (6 bases). Germline loops: CDR1 MNHEY, CDR2 SMNVEV (reference sequence). Between the trimmed V and J ends, which lost 5 bases and 7 bases, there was a span of 15 bases. The CDR3 covers 13 residues. CDR3 sequence reads: CASSGWGVDEQYF. The DNA of the CDR3 is TGTGCCAGCAGTGGATGGGGGGTGGATGAGCAGTACTTC.

This chain connects TRBV5-1 to TRBJ2-7, with 12 bases matching TRBD2. The CDR3 is 15 amino acids. Germline V CDR1 and CDR2: SGHRS, YFSETQ. The trim removed 2 bases at V and 5 bases at J, leaving 5 bases unmatched. This CDR3 is CASSFLAGGPHEQYF. The CDR3 coding sequence is TGCGCCAGCAGCTTCCTAGCGGGAGGGCCCCACGAGCAGTACTTC.

This rearrangement joins TRBV5-5 to TRBJ1-4; TRBD1 might be the D (5 bases). There are 16 residues in the CDR3. Per germline, CDR1 SGHKS and CDR2 YYEKEE (reference sequence). V dropped 4 bases and J dropped 4 bases, with 17 bases sitting between them. The CDR3 protein is CASSDDSPLINEKLFF. The CDR3 DNA sequence: TGTGCCAGCAGCGATGACAGCCCTCTTATTAATGAAAAACTGTTTTTT.

In this sample, this clone turned up once. V and J are TRBV29-1 and TRBJ2-7; TRBD2 agrees at 8 bases. This CDR3 is built from 12 residues. Germline CDR1 reads SQVTM; CDR2 reads ANQGSEA. V shed 3 bases and J 12 bases; nucleotides not matched to a gene: 10. The chain's CDR3 is CSVELPGGPLYF. In DNA form, the CDR3 reads TGCAGCGTTGAGTTGCCGGGAGGGCCCCTGTACTTC.

In this sample, this clone turned up once. This rearrangement joins TRBV19 to TRBJ2-1; TRBD2 matches 9 bases. V shed 5 bases, J shed 1 base, and the junction held 6 bases outside the gene matches. This CDR3 is built from 16 residues. Germline CDR1 reads LNHDA; CDR2 reads SQIVND (reference sequence). CDR3 sequence (DNA): TGTGCCAGTAGTCCCCTAGCGGGACCTTCCTACAATGAGCAGTTCTTC. This translates into CASSPLAGPSYNEQFF. Full variable domain (missing parts from reference TRBV19 and TRBJ2-1): DGGITQSPKYLFRKEGQNVTLSCEQNLNHDAMYWYRQDPGQGLRLIYYSQIVNDFQKGDIAEGYSVSREKKESFPLTVTSAQKNPTAFYLCASSPLAGPSYNEQFFGPGTRLTVL.

The V gene is TRBV6-5, the J gene TRBJ2-7, with a weak D call TRBD1 (6 bases). Germline values: CDR1 MNHEY, CDR2 SVGAGI. The CDR3 has 14 amino acids. Between the trimmed V and J ends, which lost 5 bases and 5 bases, there was a span of 16 bases. Written as DNA, the CDR3 is TGTGCCAGCAGTAAGGGACAACGTCTTCACGAGCAGTACTTC. Its translation: CASSKGQRLHEQYF.

This chain uses TRBV29-1 with TRBJ2-5; 7 bases agree with TRBD2. The J call may not be correct, given that the DNA end is closer to TRBJ2-7. Per germline, CDR1 SQVTM and CDR2 ANQGSEA. The CDR3 runs 12 residues. This CDR3 is CSVGGLDYEQYF. The CDR3 DNA follows: TGCAGCGTTGGAGGACTAGACTACGAGCAGTACTTC.